This TCR beta chain emerged from a study of cytomegalovirus exposure and HLA in healthy donors. For the study at large: The 120 or so validation repertoires, a later analysis reported, used the same platform as the roughly 610 first-cohort repertoires.

Produced via immunoSEQ multiplex PCR; TCRdb's table is partial and in-frame only. The table shows about 120,000 clones, with around 88% occurring only once. In the case of this clone: Its specificity is not known.

Trimming stripped 1 base from V and 9 bases from J, with 19 bases between. The germline V gene encodes CDR1 KGHSH and CDR2 LQKENI. The CDR3 runs to 17 residues. The study's findings and limits: Reportedly, cytomegalovirus status was diagnosed with high sensitivity and specificity. It was found in a later analysis that first-cohort TCR clusters tended to co-occur in the roughly 120 validation repertoires. Cytomegalovirus association was listed for about 170 TCR beta chains.

The origin of this receptor is a man younger than 35 in good health and CMV-seronegative. What was sequenced was PBMCs. The rearrangement uses TRBV18 and TRBJ1-6; possible D gene TRBD1, 5 bases. For the CDR3, the DNA is TGTGCCAGCTCACCACGTGGAGACTTCGGGGGAAGTTCACCCCTCCACTTT. Its protein is CASSPRGDFGGSSPLHF.